This T cell receptor beta chain was recorded in a study of cytomegalovirus exposure and HLA in healthy donors. Overall study: The same platform used for the 666 first-cohort repertoires was also used for the 95 to 150 validation repertoires, as a later analysis reported.

Produced via immunoSEQ multiplex PCR; TCRdb's table is partial and in-frame only. The table has some 310,000 clones, approximately 91% seen once. CDR3 length: 13 residues. CDR1 SGHTA and CDR2 FQGNSA come from the germline V gene. V gave up 1 base and J gave up 6 bases; unmatched junction bases: 1. The source of this sequence is a man aged 25-40 years in good health and CMV-seronegative. The material sequenced was PBMCs. The genes are TRBV7-2 and TRBJ1-1, with 8 bases aligning to TRBD1. The CDR3 loop is CASSLDRGAEAFF. As DNA, the CDR3 is TGTGCCAGCAGCTTAGACAGGGGGGCTGAAGCTTTCTTT.